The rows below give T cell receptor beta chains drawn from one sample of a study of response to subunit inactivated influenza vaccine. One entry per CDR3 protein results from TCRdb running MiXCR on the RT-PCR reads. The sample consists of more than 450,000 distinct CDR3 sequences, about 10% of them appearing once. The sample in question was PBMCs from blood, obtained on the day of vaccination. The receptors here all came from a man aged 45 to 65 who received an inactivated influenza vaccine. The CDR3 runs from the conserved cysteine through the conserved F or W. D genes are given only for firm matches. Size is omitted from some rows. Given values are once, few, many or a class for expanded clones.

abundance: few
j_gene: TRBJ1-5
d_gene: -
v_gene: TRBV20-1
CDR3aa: CSARDLRHTYSNQPQHF
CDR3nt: TGCAGTGCTAGAGATTTGAGGCACACCTATAGCAATCAGCCCCAGCATTTT

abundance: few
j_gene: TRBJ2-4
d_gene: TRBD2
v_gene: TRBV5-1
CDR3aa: CASSLDGAEWGGAKNIQYF
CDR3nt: TGCGCCAGCAGCTTGGACGGTGCCGAGTGGGGAGGGGCCAAAAACATTCAGTACTTC

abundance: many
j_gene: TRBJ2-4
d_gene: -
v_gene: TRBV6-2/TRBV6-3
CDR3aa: CASSYSASYVAKNIQYF
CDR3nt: TGTGCCAGCAGTTACTCGGCGTCCTATGTCGCCAAAAACATTCAGTACTTC

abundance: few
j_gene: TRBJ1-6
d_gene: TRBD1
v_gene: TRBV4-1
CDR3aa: CASSQPTTGASNSPLHF
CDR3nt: TGCGCCAGCAGCCAACCGACGACAGGGGCGAGTAATTCACCCCTCCACTTT

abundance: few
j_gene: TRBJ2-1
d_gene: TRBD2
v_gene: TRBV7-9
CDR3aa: CASSLFPSGNEQFF
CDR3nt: TGTGCCAGCAGCTTATTCCCTAGCGGGAATGAGCAGTTCTTC

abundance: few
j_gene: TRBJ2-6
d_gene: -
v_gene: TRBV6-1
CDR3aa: CASKTDLLANVLTF
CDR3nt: TGTGCCAGCAAAACAGACCTCTTGGCCAACGTCCTGACTTTC

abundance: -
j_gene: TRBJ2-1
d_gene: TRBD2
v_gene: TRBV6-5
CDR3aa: CASSLEASGRSKKYNEQFF
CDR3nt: TGTGCCAGCAGTTTAGAAGCTAGCGGGAGGAGCAAGAAATACAATGAGCAGTTCTTC

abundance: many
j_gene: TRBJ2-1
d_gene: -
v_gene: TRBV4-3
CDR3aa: CASSQDPNEQFF
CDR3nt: TGCGCCAGCAGCCAAGATCCTAATGAGCAGTTCTTC

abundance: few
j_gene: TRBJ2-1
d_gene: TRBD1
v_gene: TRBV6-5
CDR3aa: CASSYSRGGYEQFF
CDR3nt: TGTGCCAGCAGTTACTCGAGAGGGGGCTATGAGCAGTTCTTC

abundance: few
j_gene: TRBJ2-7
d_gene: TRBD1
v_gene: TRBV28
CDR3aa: CATLPGGQGYEQYF
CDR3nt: TGTGCCACACTCCCAGGGGGACAGGGCTACGAGCAGTACTTC

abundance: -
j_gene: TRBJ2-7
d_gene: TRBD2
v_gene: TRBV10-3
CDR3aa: CATRGQREVQKQYF
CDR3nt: TGTGCCACCAGGGGCCAGCGGGAGGTCCAAAAGCAGTACTTC

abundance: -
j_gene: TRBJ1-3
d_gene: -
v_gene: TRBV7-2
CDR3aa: CASSFRGKRDTIYF
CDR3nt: TGTGCCAGCAGCTTTAGGGGAAAGCGAGACACCATATATTTT

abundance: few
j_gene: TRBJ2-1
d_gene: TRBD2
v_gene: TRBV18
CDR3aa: CASSPSLAGVYNEQFF
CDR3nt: TGTGCCAGCTCACCCAGCCTAGCGGGAGTCTACAATGAGCAGTTCTTC

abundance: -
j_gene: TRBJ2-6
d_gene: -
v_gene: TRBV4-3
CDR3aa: CASSQDPSNSGANVLTF
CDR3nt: TGCGCCAGCAGCCAAGATCCCTCTAATTCTGGGGCCAACGTCCTGACTTTC

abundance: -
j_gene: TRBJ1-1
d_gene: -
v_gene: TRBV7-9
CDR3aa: CASRSWTQANTEAFF
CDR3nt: TGTGCCAGCAGGTCCTGGACGCAAGCGAACACTGAAGCTTTCTTT

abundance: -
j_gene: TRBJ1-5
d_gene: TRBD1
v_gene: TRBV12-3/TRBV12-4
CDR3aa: CASSFIGDRYYSNQPQHF
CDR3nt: TGTGCCAGCAGTTTTATAGGGGACAGATACTATAGCAATCAGCCCCAGCATTTT

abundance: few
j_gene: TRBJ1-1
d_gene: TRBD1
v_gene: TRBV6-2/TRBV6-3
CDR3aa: CASEFAGGNTEAFF
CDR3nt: TGTGCCAGCGAATTTGCAGGGGGGAACACTGAAGCTTTCTTT

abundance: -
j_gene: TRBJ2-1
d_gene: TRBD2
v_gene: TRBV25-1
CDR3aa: CASSEGASGSSYNEQFF
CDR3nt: TGTGCCAGCAGTGAAGGGGCTAGCGGGAGCTCCTACAATGAGCAGTTCTTC

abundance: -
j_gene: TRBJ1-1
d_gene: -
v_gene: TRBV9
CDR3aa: CASSVSVQGEGTEAFF
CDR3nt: TGTGCCAGCAGCGTAAGTGTTCAGGGCGAAGGCACTGAAGCTTTCTTT

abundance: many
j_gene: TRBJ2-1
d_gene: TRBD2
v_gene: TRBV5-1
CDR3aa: CASSYGTSGDEQFF
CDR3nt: TGCGCCAGCAGCTACGGGACTAGCGGGGATGAGCAGTTCTTC

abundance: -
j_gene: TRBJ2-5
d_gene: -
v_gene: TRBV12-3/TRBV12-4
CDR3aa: CASSLDMQETQYF
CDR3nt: TGTGCCAGCAGTTTAGACATGCAAGAGACCCAGTACTTC

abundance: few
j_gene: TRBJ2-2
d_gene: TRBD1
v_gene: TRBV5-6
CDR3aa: CASSRQGARTGELFF
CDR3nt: TGTGCCAGCAGTCGGCAGGGGGCGCGGACCGGGGAGCTGTTTTTT

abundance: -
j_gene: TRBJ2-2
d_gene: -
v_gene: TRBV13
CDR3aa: CASSFGGKNTGELFF
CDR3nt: TGTGCCAGCAGCTTCGGCGGGAAGAACACCGGGGAGCTGTTTTTT

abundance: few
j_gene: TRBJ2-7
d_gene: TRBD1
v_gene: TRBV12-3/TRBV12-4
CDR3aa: CASTADRGFTYEQYF
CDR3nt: TGTGCCAGCACCGCGGACAGGGGTTTCACCTACGAGCAGTACTTC

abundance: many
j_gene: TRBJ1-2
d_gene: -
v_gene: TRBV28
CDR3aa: CASSRLPLDGYTF
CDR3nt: TGTGCCAGCAGTAGACTGCCTCTTGATGGCTACACCTTC

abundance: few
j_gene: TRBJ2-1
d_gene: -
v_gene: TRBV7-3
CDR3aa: CASSLLGGGGKFF
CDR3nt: TGTGCCAGCAGCTTATTAGGGGGAGGGGGGAAGTTCTTC

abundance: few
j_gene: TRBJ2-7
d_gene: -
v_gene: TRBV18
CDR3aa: CASSAVTGSTVPYEQYF
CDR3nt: TGTGCCAGCTCCGCTGTCACTGGTTCGACAGTCCCCTACGAGCAGTACTTC

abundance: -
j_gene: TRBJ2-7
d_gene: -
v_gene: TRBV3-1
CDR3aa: CASSLTAYYEQYF
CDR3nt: TGTGCCAGCAGCCTGACAGCTTACTACGAGCAGTACTTC

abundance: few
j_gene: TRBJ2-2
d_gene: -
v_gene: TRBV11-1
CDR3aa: CASNSHPGPPVKVAGELFF
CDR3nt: TGTGCCAGCAACTCCCACCCGGGCCCCCCGGTAAAGGTCGCCGGGGAGCTGTTTTTT

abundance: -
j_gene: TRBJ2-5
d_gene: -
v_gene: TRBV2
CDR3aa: CASCGNLQETQYF
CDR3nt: TGTGCCAGCTGCGGGAACCTCCAAGAGACCCAGTACTTC

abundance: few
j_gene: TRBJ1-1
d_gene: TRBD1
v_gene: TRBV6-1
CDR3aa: CAGGRQGAMNTEAFF
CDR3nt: TGTGCCGGAGGTCGACAGGGGGCGATGAACACTGAAGCTTTCTTT

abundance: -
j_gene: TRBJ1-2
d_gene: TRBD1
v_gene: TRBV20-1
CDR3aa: CSARETGETNYGYTF
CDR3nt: TGCAGTGCTAGGGAAACAGGGGAGACTAACTATGGCTACACCTTC

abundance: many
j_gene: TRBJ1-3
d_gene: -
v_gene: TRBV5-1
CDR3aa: CASSLGQVSGNTIYF
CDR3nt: TGCGCCAGCAGCTTGGGACAGGTCTCTGGAAACACCATATATTTT

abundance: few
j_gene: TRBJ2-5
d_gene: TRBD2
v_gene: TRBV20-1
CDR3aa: CSARGGEETQYF
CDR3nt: TGCAGTGCTAGGGGAGGGGAAGAGACCCAGTACTTC

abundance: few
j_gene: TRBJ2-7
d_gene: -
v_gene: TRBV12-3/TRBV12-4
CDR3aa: CASSPAGLAPSYEQYF
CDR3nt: TGTGCCAGCAGTCCGGCTGGATTAGCCCCTTCCTACGAGCAGTACTTC

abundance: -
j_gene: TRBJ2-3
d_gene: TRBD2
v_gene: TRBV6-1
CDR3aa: CASRSLGLAGSTDTQYF
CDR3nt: TGTGCCAGCAGATCTTTAGGACTAGCGGGGTCCACAGATACGCAGTATTTT

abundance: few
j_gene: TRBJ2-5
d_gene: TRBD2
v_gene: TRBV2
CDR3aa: CASSARAGGGETQYF
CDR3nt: TGTGCCAGCAGTGCTCGGGCGGGAGGGGGAGAGACCCAGTACTTC

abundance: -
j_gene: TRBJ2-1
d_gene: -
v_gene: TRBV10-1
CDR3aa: CASSDLDNEQFF
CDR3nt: TGCGCCAGCAGTGATCTCGACAATGAGCAGTTCTTC

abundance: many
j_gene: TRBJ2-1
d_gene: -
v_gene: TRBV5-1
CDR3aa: CASRSDISYNEQFF
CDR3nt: TGCGCCAGCAGATCTGATATCTCCTACAATGAGCAGTTCTTC

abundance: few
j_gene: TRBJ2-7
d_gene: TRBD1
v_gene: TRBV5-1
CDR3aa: CASSPRQGSSYEQYF
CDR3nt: TGTGCCAGCAGCCCGAGACAGGGATCTTCCTACGAGCAGTACTTC

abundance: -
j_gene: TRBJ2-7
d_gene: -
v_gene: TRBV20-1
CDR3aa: CSARRAHGSYEQYF
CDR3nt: TGCAGTGCTAGAAGGGCCCATGGGTCCTACGAGCAGTACTTC

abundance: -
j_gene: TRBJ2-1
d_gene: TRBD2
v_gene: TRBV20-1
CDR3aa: CSARDQLRGLAGHNEQFF
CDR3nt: TGCAGTGCTAGAGATCAATTACGCGGACTAGCGGGACACAATGAGCAGTTCTTC

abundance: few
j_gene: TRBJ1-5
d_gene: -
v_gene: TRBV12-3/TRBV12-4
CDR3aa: CASRQSNQPQHF
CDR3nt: TGTGCCAGTAGACAGTCCAATCAGCCCCAGCATTTT

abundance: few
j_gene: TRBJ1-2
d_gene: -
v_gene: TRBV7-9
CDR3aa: CASGEGIPYGYTF
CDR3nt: TGTGCCAGCGGCGAGGGGATCCCGTATGGCTACACCTTC

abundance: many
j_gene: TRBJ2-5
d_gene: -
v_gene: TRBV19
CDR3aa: CASSIAGGQQETQYF
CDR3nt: TGTGCCAGTAGTATAGCGGGGGGACAGCAAGAGACCCAGTACTTC

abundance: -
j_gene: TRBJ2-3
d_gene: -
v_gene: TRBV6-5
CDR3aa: CASSYSGPRRSDTQYF
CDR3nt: TGTGCCAGCAGTTACTCTGGTCCCCGTCGGTCAGATACGCAGTATTTT

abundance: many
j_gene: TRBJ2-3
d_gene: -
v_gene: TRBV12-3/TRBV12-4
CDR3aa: CASSLAGVDTQYF
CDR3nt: TGTGCCAGCAGTTTAGCAGGCGTAGATACGCAGTATTTT